The 10 T cell receptor beta chains listed next were all sequenced from one sample in a study of regulatory T cells in long-lasting Graves disease. Time point here: persistent/refractory GD, antithyroid drugs over 5 years with positive TRAb. PBMC RNA was the source of the TCR library. In building TCR beta libraries, iRepertoire HTBI primers were used together with Arm-PCR of CDR3 regions. A single record per CDR3 protein comes from TCRdb applying MiXCR to the multiplex PCR reads. The table includes roughly 300,000 distinct CDR3 sequences, more than 20% detected once. The starting material was peripheral blood mononuclear cells (PBMCs), obtained when the disease was refractory, from a patient treated with antithyroid drugs. The source is a female donor with Graves disease.

This clonotype was recorded once. The chain recombines TRBV7-2 with TRBJ1-3; no firm D call. The V gene lost 3 bases and the J gene lost 0 bases, with 9 bases spanning the gap. Germline loops: CDR1 SGHTA, CDR2 FQGNSA. The CDR3 length is 15 residues. CDR3 in amino acids: CASSLELFSGNTIYF. CDR3 DNA: TGTGCCAGCAGCTTGGAACTCTTCTCTGGAAACACCATATATTTT.

This sequence joins TRBV5-1 and TRBJ2-1; maybe TRBD2 (7 bases). V dropped 9 bases and J dropped 5 bases, with 21 bases sitting between them. Looked up from germline, CDR1 is SGHRS and CDR2 is YFSETQ. The CDR3 has 15 residues. DNA of the CDR3: TGCGCCACCCGGACAGACCTAGCGGCCCACAATGAGCAGTTCTTC. Translated: CATRTDLAAHNEQFF.

There are a few counts of this clonotype. The CDR3 spells CSARVGGTGELFF. CDR3 nucleotide sequence: TGCAGTGCTAGAGTCGGGGGCACCGGGGAGCTGTTTTTT. The rearrangement links TRBV20-1 to TRBJ2-2; a possible D gene is TRBD2 (6 bases). Germline V CDR1 and CDR2: DFQATT, SNEGSKA (reference sequence). The CDR3 totals 13 residues. V was cut by 1 base and J by 4 bases, with 7 bases left in between.

V usage is TRBV7-9 and J usage is TRBJ2-7; D may correspond to TRBD1 or TRBD2 (5 bases each). The CDR3 has 15 residues. V lost 5 bases, J lost 5 bases, and 19 bases lay in between. Germline V gives CDR1 SEHNR, CDR2 FQNEAQ (reference sequence). CDR3 in amino acids: CASSPPGGPWDEQYF. CDR3 nucleotides: TGTGCCAGCAGCCCTCCTGGGGGACCGTGGGACGAGCAGTACTTC. Using reference TRBV7-9 and TRBJ2-7 for the parts outside the CDR3, the full variable domain is DTGVSQNPRHKITKRGQNVTFRCDPISEHNRLYWYRQTLGQGPEFLTYFQNEAQLEKSRLLSDRFSAERPKGSFSTLEIQRTEQGDSAMYLCASSPPGGPWDEQYFGPGTRLTVT.

This chain connects TRBV10-3 to TRBJ2-2; the D is unclear. V was clipped by 8 bases and J by 3 bases, with 10 bases between them. Germline CDR1 ENHRY, CDR2 SYGVKD. This CDR3 has 13 residues. This CDR3 reads CAIVQEYTGELFF. CDR3 bases: TGTGCCATCGTCCAGGAATACACCGGGGAGCTGTTTTTT.

This chain uses TRBV3-1 with TRBJ1-4; D is unclear. From germline, CDR1 is LGHDT and CDR2 YNNKEL (reference sequence). V lost 4 bases, J lost 5 bases, and 14 bases lay in between. This CDR3 is built from 15 residues. In nucleotides, the CDR3 is TGTGCCAGCAGCCGGGCTAGAAACCCCAATGAAAAACTGTTTTTT. This encodes CASSRARNPNEKLFF.

The V gene is TRBV3-1, the J gene TRBJ2-1, with TRBD2 matching over 11 bases. Germline V lookup: CDR1 LGHDT, CDR2 YNNKEL (reference sequence). The CDR3 loop spans 16 amino acids. Germline trimming cut 1 base from V and 2 bases from J; bases unmatched to any gene: 1. CDR3 protein: CASSQGLAGTYNEQFF. The DNA of the CDR3 is TGTGCCAGCAGCCAAGGACTAGCGGGAACCTACAATGAGCAGTTCTTC.

About this clonotype itself: One end of the junction fails to match germline, which may point to a read error. The chain recombines TRBV28 with TRBJ2-7, with a tentative D call TRBD1 (5 bases). The length of the CDR3 is 14 residues. CDR1 and CDR2 (germline): MDHEN, SYDVKM. The CDR3 nucleotides read TGTGCCAGCAGTTCGCGACAGATCCCCTACGAGCAGTGCTTC. It encodes CASSSRQIPYEQCF.

This clonotype showed up many times. The rearrangement uses TRBV27 and TRBJ2-7; D perhaps matches TRBD1 (6 bases). CDR1 is MNHEY and CDR2 is SMNVEV in the germline V gene (reference sequence). The CDR3 totals 12 residues. V was shortened by 6 bases and J by 6 bases, with 12 bases between the two germline ends. CDR3 in DNA: TGTGCCAGCAGCCTACAGGGCAGCGAGCAGTACTTC. Translating gives CASSLQGSEQYF.

This clonotype was counted at least ten times. V gene TRBV11-2 combines with J gene TRBJ2-7; 9 bases align to TRBD2. This CDR3 contains 16 residues. With V trimmed by 3 bases and J by 1 base, 7 bases remained unmatched. Germline lookup yields CDR1 SGHAT and CDR2 FQNNGV. The CDR3 DNA follows: TGTGCCAGCAGCTTCGGTCTTAGCGGGAGTTCCTACGAGCAGTACTTC. Translated: CASSFGLSGSSYEQYF.